These 29 T cell receptor beta chains came from one sample sequenced in a study of blood T cell repertoires in COVID-19. Assay: immunoSEQ multiplex PCR; the TCRdb copy retains only in-frame clones and omits some. The sample holds 250,000 to 300,000 clones; about nine tenths are singletons and the top ten take 2% to 2.5%. Sequencing used peripheral blood. These TCRs come from a man aged 50 or older with acute or convalescent COVID-19.

This chain uses TRBV7-2 with TRBJ1-5; a weak D match, TRBD1 (5 bases). The CDR3 is 15 residues long. V was pared by 5 bases and J by 6 bases, with 17 bases between. Germline CDR1 SGHTA, CDR2 FQGNSA. CDR3 protein: CASSPQVGSSQPQHF. CDR3 sequence (DNA): TGTGCCAGCAGCCCACAGGTAGGGTCGAGTCAGCCCCAGCATTTT.

The rearrangement joins TRBV2 to TRBJ2-2, with 7 positions matching TRBD1. The CDR3 is 14 amino acids. The V gene's germline CDR1 is SNHLY and CDR2 FYNNEI. V gave up 10 bases and J gave up 2 bases; unmatched junction bases: 7. The CDR3 DNA sequence: TGTGCCACCCTGGGACAGCGAAACACCGGGGAGCTGTTTTTT. Its protein product is CATLGQRNTGELFF.

The rearrangement joins TRBV3-1 (or the pseudogene TRBV3-2) to TRBJ1-1; 8 bases line up with TRBD1. There are 13 residues in the CDR3. V lost 6 bases, J lost 11 bases, and 11 bases stayed unmatched. The germline gives CDR1 LGHDT, CDR2 YNNKEL (reference sequence). CDR3 coding DNA: TGTGCCAGCAGAGGACAGGGAGCCCCTGGCGCTTTCTTT. Its translation is CASRGQGAPGAFF.

The chain couples TRBV18 to TRBJ2-5; 7 bases match TRBD1. The CDR3 extends over 15 amino acids. V gave up 1 base and J gave up 5 bases; unmatched junction bases: 7. CDR1 and CDR2 (germline): KGHSH, LQKENI. The CDR3 coding sequence is TGTGCCAGCTCACCACAACTACAGGGGAGCGAGACCCAGTACTTC. Residues: CASSPQLQGSETQYF.

The genes are TRBV30 and TRBJ1-1; D is possibly TRBD1 (5 bases). The germline gives CDR1 GTSNPN, CDR2 SVGIG (reference sequence). The CDR3 is made up of 15 amino acids. V was cut by 0 bases and J by 0 bases, with 11 bases left in between. DNA for the CDR3: TGTGCCTGGAGTGTACCTGGGGCCCTGAACACTGAAGCTTTCTTT. Protein product: CAWSVPGALNTEAFF.

This chain uses TRBV6-1 with TRBJ1-6, with D unresolved. Trimming shortened V by 2 bases and J by 0 bases, and 14 bases separated the two germline ends. Germline CDR1 reads MNHNS; CDR2 reads SASEGT. This CDR3 has 18 residues. The CDR3 nucleotides read TGTGCCAGCAGTGAATTCGGGGAAGGGCGCTCCTATAATTCACCCCTCCACTTT. Its protein product is CASSEFGEGRSYNSPLHF.

The chain carries TRBV19 and TRBJ1-1; 9 nucleotides align to TRBD1. There are 13 residues in the CDR3. The J segment lost 4 bases and the V segment lost 5 bases, leaving 2 bases of the junction unmatched. In germline, CDR1 is LNHDA, CDR2 SQIVND (reference sequence). DNA for the CDR3: TGTGCCAGTAGTGAACAGGGGGCCACTGAAGCTTTCTTT. This translates into CASSEQGATEAFF.

In DNA form, the CDR3 reads TGTGCCAGCGGACGGGACAACACAGATACGCAGTATTTT. It is translated as CASGRDNTDTQYF. This chain uses TRBV11-3 with TRBJ2-3, with a weak D call TRBD1 (6 bases). The germline CDR1 and CDR2 sequences are SGHNT and YENEEA. The V end lost 8 bases, the J end lost 2 bases, and 11 bases lay between the germline ends. CDR3 length equals 13 residues.

This clone has only a few counts. The rearrangement links TRBV5-1 to TRBJ1-1; 10 bases align to TRBD1. Unmatched junction bases numbered 4, after V lost 4 bases and J lost 1 base. Germline V gives CDR1 SGHRS, CDR2 YFSETQ. The CDR3 contains 15 residues. The CDR3 spells CASSRGQGKNTEAFF. CDR3 coding DNA: TGCGCCAGCAGCAGGGGACAGGGGAAGAACACTGAAGCTTTCTTT.

Concerning this clone itself: This sample also contains other DNA sequences that code for the same CDR3. The gene calls are TRBV5-1 and TRBJ2-3; 13 bases fit TRBD2. The germline CDR1 and CDR2 sequences are SGHRS and YFSETQ. Trimming cost V 4 bases and J 1 base; bases outside gene matches: 3. CDR3 length: 16 amino acids. In DNA form, the CDR3 reads TGCGCCAGCAGCCCCGGGACTAGCGGGGGCACAGATACGCAGTATTTT. Translated, it gives CASSPGTSGGTDTQYF.

The chain joins TRBV6-5 to TRBJ1-2; D may be TRBD1 (6 bases). The V and J ends lost 6 bases and 8 bases respectively, with 16 bases between them. The length of the CDR3 is 13 residues. In germline, CDR1 is MNHEY, CDR2 SVGAGI. CDR3 sequence (DNA): TGTGCCAGCAGGAACGACAGGTCGGGGGGCTACACCTTC. Translated: CASRNDRSGGYTF.

In its sample, this clone was seen once. The chain uses TRBV30 and TRBJ1-2; D is unclear. Germline V gives CDR1 GTSNPN, CDR2 SVGIG (reference sequence). The germline V and J ends were trimmed by 6 bases and 7 bases, with 12 bases remaining between them. This CDR3 spans 11 amino acids. Here the CDR3 reads CACARGSGYTF. The DNA of the CDR3 is TGTGCCTGCGCTCGAGGGTCTGGCTACACCTTC.

CDR3 in amino acids: CASSLDRETEAFF. Written as DNA, the CDR3 is TGTGCCAGCAGCTTGGACAGGGAGACTGAAGCTTTCTTT. This sequence joins TRBV5-4 and TRBJ1-1, with a tentative D call TRBD1 (6 bases). The germline V gene encodes CDR1 SGHNT and CDR2 YYREEE (reference sequence). This CDR3 spans 13 amino acids. Trimming removed 0 bases from V and 5 bases from J, with 8 bases in between.

The gene calls are TRBV9 and TRBJ1-3, with D uncertain. Trimming removed 4 bases at V and 2 bases at J, with 10 bases between. Germline loops: CDR1 SGDLS, CDR2 YYNGEE. This CDR3 has 14 amino acids. CDR3 region: CASSHLETGNTIYF. The CDR3 DNA sequence: TGTGCCAGCAGCCATCTGGAGACTGGAAACACCATATATTTT.

This sequence joins TRBV7-8 and TRBJ2-7; D might be TRBD2 (5 bases). The CDR3 runs to 15 residues. Trimming cost V 0 bases and J 2 bases, with 11 bases left between them. The V gene's germline CDR1 is SGHVS and CDR2 FQNEAQ. CDR3 protein: CASSLAPRAAYEQYF. The CDR3 nucleotides are TGTGCCAGCAGCTTAGCCCCGAGGGCCGCCTACGAGCAGTACTTC.

The V gene is TRBV14, the J gene TRBJ1-3, with D hard to call. CDR1 is SGHDN and CDR2 is FVKESK in the germline V gene. Trimming removed 0 bases at V and 4 bases at J, with 10 bases between. CDR3 length equals 15 residues. The DNA of the CDR3 is TGTGCCAGCAGCCAAGATAGGCCCAGGGGAAACACCATATATTTT. Translated: CASSQDRPRGNTIYF.

The chain recombines TRBV5-1 with TRBJ1-1; weak D call: TRBD1 (6 bases). The length of the CDR3 is 13 residues. Trimming cost V 7 bases and J 0 bases, with 10 bases left between them. Germline V lookup: CDR1 SGHRS, CDR2 YFSETQ. The CDR3 here is CASGDRMNTEAFF. In DNA, the CDR3 is TGCGCCAGCGGAGACAGGATGAACACTGAAGCTTTCTTT.

The rearrangement joins TRBV18 to TRBJ1-2; 8 nucleotides align to TRBD1. The CDR3 length is 14 residues. The ends lost 3 bases at V and 7 bases at J; junction bases unmatched: 7. CDR1 is KGHSH and CDR2 is LQKENI in the germline V gene. The CDR3 loop is CASSPLRGPGGYTF. The CDR3 nucleotides are TGTGCCAGCTCACCTCTCAGGGGGCCCGGTGGCTACACCTTC.

The rearrangement links TRBV4-1 to TRBJ1-2; tentatively, D is TRBD1 (6 bases). CDR3 length: 16 amino acids. V lost 5 bases, J lost 4 bases, and 20 bases lay in between. Germline V gives CDR1 MGHRA, CDR2 YSYEKL. The CDR3 spells CASSLPGQHTTYGYTF. CDR3 in DNA: TGCGCCAGCAGCTTACCGGGACAACATACCACCTATGGCTACACCTTC.

The chain employs TRBV10-2 and TRBJ2-7; tentatively, D is TRBD2 (6 bases). This CDR3 has 12 amino acids. CDR1 is WSHSY, CDR2 SAAADI, per germline. Between the trimmed V and J ends, which lost 8 bases and 3 bases, there was a span of 11 bases. CDR3 amino acids: CASGSGDYEQYF. Written as DNA, the CDR3 is TGCGCCAGCGGCTCGGGGGACTACGAGCAGTACTTC.

V usage is TRBV10-1 and J usage is TRBJ2-7, with D unclear. V was clipped by 6 bases and J by 2 bases, with 8 bases between them. Germline CDR1 WNHNN, CDR2 SYGVQD (reference sequence). The CDR3 covers 12 residues. The DNA for the CDR3 is TGCGCCAGCAGCGACTCAACCTACGAGCAGTACTTC. Its translation is CASSDSTYEQYF.

The chain has TRBV7-8 and TRBJ1-1; TRBD1 might be the D (6 bases). This CDR3 is built from 14 residues. V lost 3 bases to trimming and J lost 7 bases, with 15 bases between them. Germline assignment: CDR1 SGHVS and CDR2 FQNEAQ. The chain's CDR3 is CASSFTRGPGEAFF. The CDR3 DNA reads TGTGCCAGCAGCTTTACCAGGGGTCCAGGTGAAGCTTTCTTT.

The V and J genes are TRBV3-1 (or the pseudogene TRBV3-2) and TRBJ1-6; D may be TRBD1 (6 bases). V lost 6 bases and J 7 bases, leaving 16 bases between the germline ends. Germline V gene lookup returns CDR1 LGHDT and CDR2 YNNKEL (reference sequence). The CDR3 sequence is 15 residues long. CDR3 protein: CASSQQRGQNSPLHF. In nucleotides, the CDR3 is TGTGCCAGCAGTCAACAGCGGGGGCAGAATTCACCCCTCCACTTT.

This clone was counted once. The chain employs TRBV9 and TRBJ1-3; no firm D call. Germline CDR1 reads SGDLS; CDR2 reads YYNGEE. This CDR3 contains 16 residues. Trimming removed 0 bases at V and 1 base at J, with 11 bases between. The CDR3 nucleotides are TGTGCCAGCAGCGTAGGCCGATTCGGGTCTGGAAACACCATATATTTT. This translates into CASSVGRFGSGNTIYF.

As DNA, the CDR3 is TGTGCCAGCAGCTTGGGTCTGTATGAGGGACCCCAGCATTTT. Its protein product is CASSLGLYEGPQHF. V gene TRBV5-6 combines with J gene TRBJ1-5; D is uncertain. The CDR3 sequence is 14 residues long. With 0 bases removed from V and 10 bases from J, the gap between germline ends came to 14 bases. The germline gives CDR1 SGHDT, CDR2 YYEEEE.

This chain links TRBV5-1 with TRBJ1-5; TRBD1 agrees at 8 bases. Per the germline V gene, CDR1 is SGHRS and CDR2 is YFSETQ. CDR3 size: 15 residues. V dropped 4 bases and J dropped 6; count of bases not matched to a gene: 9. CDR3 protein: CASSPTQGASQPQHF. DNA for the CDR3: TGCGCCAGCAGCCCCACGCAGGGGGCCAGTCAGCCCCAGCATTTT. The full variable domain, its missing parts supplied by reference TRBV5-1 and TRBJ1-5, is KAGVTQTPRYLIKTRGQQVTLSCSPISGHRSVSWYQQTPGQGLQFLFEYFSETQRNKGNFPGRFSGRQFSNSRSEMNVSTLELGDSALYLCASSPTQGASQPQHFGDGTRLSIL.

The chain recombines TRBV5-4 with TRBJ1-1; 10 bases line up with TRBD1. Per the germline V gene, CDR1 is SGHNT and CDR2 is YYREEE (reference sequence). V shed 4 bases, J shed 1 base, and the junction held 7 bases outside the gene matches. The CDR3 is 16 amino acids. This chain's CDR3 is CASSVIGQGENTEAFF. DNA for the CDR3: TGTGCCAGCAGCGTAATAGGACAGGGGGAGAACACTGAAGCTTTCTTT.

This chain connects TRBV3-1 (or the pseudogene TRBV3-2) to TRBJ2-3; a weak D match, TRBD2 (6 bases). V was shortened by 6 bases and J by 0 bases, with 19 bases between the two germline ends. Germline values: CDR1 LGHDT, CDR2 YNNKEL (reference sequence). The length of the CDR3 is 17 residues. The CDR3 region has the DNA TGTGCCAGCAGTCTTAAAAGGACGGGGGTAAGCACAGATACGCAGTATTTT. The encoded protein is CASSLKRTGVSTDTQYF.

The chain joins TRBV3-1 (or the pseudogene TRBV3-2) to TRBJ1-2; D is possibly TRBD1 (5 bases). Germline CDR1 is LGHDT and CDR2 is YNNKEL (reference sequence). CDR3 length: 14 residues. With 3 bases removed from V and 2 bases from J, the gap between germline ends came to 10 bases. The CDR3 reads CASSQLGGNYGYTF. CDR3 DNA: TGTGCCAGCAGCCAGTTGGGGGGAAACTATGGCTACACCTTC.